Listed below are T cell receptor beta chains from one sample, sequenced in a study of CD8 T cells in Susac syndrome. TCRdb independently ran MiXCR on the immunoSEQ multiplex PCR reads; one entry per CDR3 protein. The data contain about 76,000 distinct CDR3 sequences, 80% to 95% of them singletons. Sequencing was carried out using CD8+ T cells from PBMCs. These receptors originate from a human donor with Susac syndrome. Each CDR3 is given with its conserved first and last residue. Each record gives: D gene, V gene, clone size, J gene, CDR3 DNA, CDR3 protein. A D gene is named only where the DNA matches it firmly. The size entry is marked missing in some rows and otherwise reads once, few, many or a size class.

>NA|TRBV18|NA|TRBJ2-7
TGTGCCAGCTCACCAAACTCCTACGAGCAGTACTTC
CASSPNSYEQYF
>NA|TRBV27|NA|TRBJ1-4
TGTGCCAGCAGGTCACTTAATAGGGGGGCGAGGGAAAAACTGTTTTTT
CASRSLNRGAREKLFF
>NA|TRBV13|NA|TRBJ2-1
TGTGCCAGCAGCTTCGGACAGTCGAGGGCGAGAGGGCAGTTCTTC
CASSFGQSRARGQFF
>NA|TRBV5-4|NA|TRBJ2-7
TGTGCCAGCAGCTCGGACGTTCAATCCTACGAGCAGTACTTC
CASSSDVQSYEQYF
>NA|TRBV28|NA|TRBJ1-2
TGTGCCAGCAGTATAGGGGACGGGCCGAGGGTATACTATGGCTACACCTTC
CASSIGDGPRVYYGYTF
>NA|TRBV7-9|NA|TRBJ1-1
TGTGCCAGCGCGCAGGGACTCACTGAAGCTTTCTTT
CASAQGLTEAFF
>NA|TRBV13|NA|TRBJ1-1
TGTGCCAGCAGCTCCGGACAGTCTGAAGCTTTCTTT
CASSSGQSEAFF
>NA|TRBV12-5|NA|TRBJ1-3
TGTGCTAGTGGTTTGGCTTCGGTCGGACATACCTCTGGAAACACCATATATTTT
CASGLASVGHTSGNTIYF
>TRBD1|TRBV20-1|NA|TRBJ1-2
TGCAGTGCCATACAGACAGGGTTCTATGGCTACACCTTC
CSAIQTGFYGYTF
>NA|TRBV25-1|NA|TRBJ2-2
TGTGCCAGCAGACCCTCTCGAGGGGGAACCGGGGAGCTGTTTTTT
CASRPSRGGTGELFF
>NA|TRBV5-4|once|TRBJ1-1
TGTGCCAGCAGCTCGGTAAAGACAGGCCGTAGGGCTTTCTTT
CASSSVKTGRRAFF
>TRBD1|TRBV5-1|NA|TRBJ2-7
TGCGCCAGCAGCTTGGTTGGGGACAGCCGCTACGAGCAGTACTTC
CASSLVGDSRYEQYF
>TRBD1|TRBV5-1|NA|TRBJ2-5
TGCGCCAGCAGCCTCGGACAGGAAAAGACCCAGTACTTC
CASSLGQEKTQYF
>TRBD2|TRBV11-2|NA|TRBJ2-1
TGTGCCAGCAGATCTAGCGGGCGGGCCTGGTTGAGCTCCTACAATGAGCAGTTCTTC
CASRSSGRAWLSSYNEQFF
>NA|TRBV27|NA|TRBJ1-2
TGTGCCAGCAGTTTATACGGCCCCTGGAAGGGTGGCTACACCTTC
CASSLYGPWKGGYTF
>NA|TRBV12-3/TRBV12-4|NA|TRBJ1-5
TGTGCCAGCAGTTTTGGCGGGAGGGGTCAGCCCCAGCATTTT
CASSFGGRGQPQHF
>NA|TRBV9|NA|TRBJ1-4
TGTGCCAGCAGCCCAAGAGGTGAAAAACTGTTTTTT
CASSPRGEKLFF
>NA|TRBV18|NA|TRBJ2-7
TGTGCCAGCTCACCAACAGGAGGCGAGCAGTACTTC
CASSPTGGEQYF
>NA|TRBV29-1|NA|TRBJ2-1
TGCAGCGTTGTCTCTGTTAGCTCCTACAATGAGCAGTTCTTC
CSVVSVSSYNEQFF
>TRBD2|TRBV12-3/TRBV12-4|NA|TRBJ2-1
TGTGCCAGCAGAGGGAAGCGGGAGGTCAATGAGCAGTTCTTC
CASRGKREVNEQFF
>TRBD2|TRBV20-1|few|TRBJ2-7
TGCAGTGCTGGGCCTAGCGGGAGAAGCGAGCAGTACTTC
CSAGPSGRSEQYF
>NA|TRBV19|NA|TRBJ1-5
TGTGCCAGTAGTATGGGATCCGCCGGGGCGGCCAATCAGCCCCAGCATTTT
CASSMGSAGAANQPQHF
>NA|TRBV28|NA|TRBJ2-3
TGTGCCAGCAGTTTTTCGACTAGTGGGGGCACAGATACGCAGTATTTT
CASSFSTSGGTDTQYF
>TRBD2|TRBV5-4|NA|TRBJ2-1
TGTGCCAGCAGCTCACTAGCGGGGGCCGTTGGATACAATGAGCAGTTCTTC
CASSSLAGAVGYNEQFF
>NA|TRBV29-1|NA|TRBJ2-5
TGCAGCGTCCTCCAGGAGACCCAGTACTTC
CSVLQETQYF
>TRBD1|TRBV7-6|NA|TRBJ1-4
TGTGCCAGCAGCAGATGGGACAGGGTCCATGAAAAACTGTTTTTT
CASSRWDRVHEKLFF
>NA|TRBV7-9|NA|TRBJ2-7
TGTGCCAGCAGCACCTCTCAGGGGCCCTCCTACGAGCAGTACTTC
CASSTSQGPSYEQYF
>TRBD1|TRBV12-5|NA|TRBJ1-6
TGTGCTAGTGGTTTGGTAGGACAGGACAGCTCCTATAATTCACCCCTCCACTTT
CASGLVGQDSSYNSPLHF
>TRBD1|TRBV6-1|NA|TRBJ2-2
TGTGCCACCAGGGGGTCGAACACCGGGGAGCTGTTTTTT
CATRGSNTGELFF
>TRBD1|TRBV6-1|NA|TRBJ2-7
TGTGCCAGCAGTGAAGACAGGGGAGAATCCTACGAGCAGTACTTC
CASSEDRGESYEQYF
>TRBD2|TRBV2|NA|TRBJ2-3
TGTGCCAGCAGTGGGCAAGAGCCTAGCGGGATAGATACGCAGTATTTT
CASSGQEPSGIDTQYF
>TRBD1|TRBV5-1|NA|TRBJ2-5
TGCGCCAGCAGCTTGAGGACAGGGCACCAAGAGACCCAGTACTTC
CASSLRTGHQETQYF
>TRBD1|TRBV5-1|NA|TRBJ2-7
TGCGCCAGCAGCTTGGCCTTAGGGGGCATCAACGAGCAGTACTTC
CASSLALGGINEQYF
>TRBD2|TRBV20-1|NA|TRBJ2-7
TGCAGTGCTCTCAATGTCGGGGGGTGGTACGAGCAGTACTTC
CSALNVGGWYEQYF
>NA|TRBV4-3|NA|TRBJ2-6
TGCGCCAGCAGCCAAGAGGCCGGCTCTGGGGCCAACGTCCTGACTTTC
CASSQEAGSGANVLTF
>NA|TRBV4-3|NA|TRBJ1-5
TGCGCCAGCAGCCAAGAAGTCGGAAATCAGCCCCAGCATTTT
CASSQEVGNQPQHF
>TRBD2|TRBV30|few|TRBJ2-2
TGTGCCTGGAGTGGAGCGGGGGCCGGGGAGCTGTTTTTT
CAWSGAGAGELFF